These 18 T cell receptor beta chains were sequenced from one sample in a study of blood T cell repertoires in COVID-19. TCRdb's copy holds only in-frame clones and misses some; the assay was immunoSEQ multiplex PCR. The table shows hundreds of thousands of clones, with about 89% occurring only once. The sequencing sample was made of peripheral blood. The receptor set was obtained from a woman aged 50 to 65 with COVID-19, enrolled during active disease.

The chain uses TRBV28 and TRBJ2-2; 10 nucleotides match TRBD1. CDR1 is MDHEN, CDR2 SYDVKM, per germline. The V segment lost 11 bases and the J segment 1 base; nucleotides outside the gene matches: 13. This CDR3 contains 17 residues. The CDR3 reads CALRGTGALMNTGELFF. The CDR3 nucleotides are TGTGCCCTCCGAGGGACAGGGGCCCTCATGAACACCGGGGAGCTGTTTTTT.

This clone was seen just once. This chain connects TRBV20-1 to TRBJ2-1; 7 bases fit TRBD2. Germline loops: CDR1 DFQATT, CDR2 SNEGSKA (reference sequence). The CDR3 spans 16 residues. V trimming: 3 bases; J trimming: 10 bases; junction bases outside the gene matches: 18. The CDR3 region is CSASVPSGDPRGEQFF. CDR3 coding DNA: TGCAGTGCTAGTGTGCCAAGCGGGGATCCCCGGGGAGAGCAGTTCTTC.

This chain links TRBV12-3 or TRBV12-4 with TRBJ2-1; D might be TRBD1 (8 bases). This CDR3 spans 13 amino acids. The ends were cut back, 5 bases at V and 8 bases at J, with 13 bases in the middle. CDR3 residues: CASSRQGRDEQFF. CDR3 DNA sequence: TGTGCCAGCAGTCGACAGGGGAGGGATGAGCAGTTCTTC.

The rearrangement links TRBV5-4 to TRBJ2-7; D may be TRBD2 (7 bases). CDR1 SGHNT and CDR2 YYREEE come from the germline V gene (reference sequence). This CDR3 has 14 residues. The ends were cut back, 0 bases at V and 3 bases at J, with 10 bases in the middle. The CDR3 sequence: CASSLEGGVYEQYF. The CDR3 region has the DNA TGTGCCAGCAGCTTGGAGGGGGGGGTCTACGAGCAGTACTTC.

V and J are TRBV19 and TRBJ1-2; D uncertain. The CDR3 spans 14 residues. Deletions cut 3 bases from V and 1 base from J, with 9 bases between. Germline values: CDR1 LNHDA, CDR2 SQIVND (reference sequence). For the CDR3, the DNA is TGTGCCAGTAGTATTCTACAGATTAACTATGGCTACACCTTC. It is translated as CASSILQINYGYTF.

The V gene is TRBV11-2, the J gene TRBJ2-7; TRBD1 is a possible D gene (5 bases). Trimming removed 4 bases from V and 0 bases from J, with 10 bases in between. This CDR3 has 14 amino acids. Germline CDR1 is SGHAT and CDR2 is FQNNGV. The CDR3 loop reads CASSYSDNSYEQYF. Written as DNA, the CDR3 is TGTGCCAGCAGCTACTCGGACAACTCCTACGAGCAGTACTTC.

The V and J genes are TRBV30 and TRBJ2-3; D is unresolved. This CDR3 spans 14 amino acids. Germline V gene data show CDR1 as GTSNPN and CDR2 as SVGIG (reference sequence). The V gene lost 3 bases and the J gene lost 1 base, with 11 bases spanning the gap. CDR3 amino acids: CAWRSQSGTDTQYF. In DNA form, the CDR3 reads TGTGCCTGGAGGTCACAGTCGGGCACAGATACGCAGTATTTT.

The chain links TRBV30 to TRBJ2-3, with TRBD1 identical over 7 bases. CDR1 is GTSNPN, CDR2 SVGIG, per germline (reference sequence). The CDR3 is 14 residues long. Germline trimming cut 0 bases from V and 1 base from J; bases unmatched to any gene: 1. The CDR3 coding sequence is TGTGCCTGGAGTGTTGGACAGGGCACAGATACGCAGTATTTT. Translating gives CAWSVGQGTDTQYF.

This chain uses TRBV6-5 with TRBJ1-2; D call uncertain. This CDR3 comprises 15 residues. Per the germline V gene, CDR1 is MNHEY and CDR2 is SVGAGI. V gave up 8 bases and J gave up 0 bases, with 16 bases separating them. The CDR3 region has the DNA TGTGCCAGCTTAAGAGGGTCCCGGGCTAACTATGGCTACACCTTC. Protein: CASLRGSRANYGYTF.

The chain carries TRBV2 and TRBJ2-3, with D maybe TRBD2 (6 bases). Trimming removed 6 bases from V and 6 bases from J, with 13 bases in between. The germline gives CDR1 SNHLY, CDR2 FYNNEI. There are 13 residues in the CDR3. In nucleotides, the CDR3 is TGTGCCAGCAGCACCGCTGGGGGGGATACGCAGTATTTT. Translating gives CASSTAGGDTQYF.

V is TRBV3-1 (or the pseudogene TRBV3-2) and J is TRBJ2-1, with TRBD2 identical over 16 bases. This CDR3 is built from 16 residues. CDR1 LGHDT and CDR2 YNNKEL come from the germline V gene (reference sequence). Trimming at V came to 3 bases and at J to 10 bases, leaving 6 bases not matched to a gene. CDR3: CASSQAPGLAGGEQFF. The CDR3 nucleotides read TGTGCCAGCAGCCAGGCCCCGGGACTAGCGGGGGGGGAGCAGTTCTTC.

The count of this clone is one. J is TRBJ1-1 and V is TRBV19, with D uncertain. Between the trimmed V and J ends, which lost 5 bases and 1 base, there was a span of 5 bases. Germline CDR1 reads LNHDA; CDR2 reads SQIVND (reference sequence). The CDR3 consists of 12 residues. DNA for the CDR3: TGTGCCAGTAGTTGGCCGAACACTGAAGCTTTCTTT. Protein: CASSWPNTEAFF.

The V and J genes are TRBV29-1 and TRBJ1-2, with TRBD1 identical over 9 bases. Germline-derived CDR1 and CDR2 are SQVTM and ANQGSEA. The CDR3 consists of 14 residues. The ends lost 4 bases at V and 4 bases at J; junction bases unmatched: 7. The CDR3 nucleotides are TGCAGCGTTGTATTCCAACAGGGGGCCTATGGCTACACCTTC. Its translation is CSVVFQQGAYGYTF.

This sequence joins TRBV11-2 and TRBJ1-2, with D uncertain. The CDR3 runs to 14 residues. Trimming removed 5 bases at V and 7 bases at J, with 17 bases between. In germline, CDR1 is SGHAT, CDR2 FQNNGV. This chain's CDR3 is CASSTRAYASGYTF. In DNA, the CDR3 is TGTGCCAGCAGCACTCGCGCCTACGCCTCTGGCTACACCTTC.

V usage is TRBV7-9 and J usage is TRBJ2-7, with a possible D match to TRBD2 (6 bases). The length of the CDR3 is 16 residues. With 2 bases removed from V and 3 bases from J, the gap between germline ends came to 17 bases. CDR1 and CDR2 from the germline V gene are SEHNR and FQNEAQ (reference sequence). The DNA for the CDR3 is TGTGCCAGCAGCTTACCGCCTCGTGGAGGGAGCTACGAGCAGTACTTC. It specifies CASSLPPRGGSYEQYF. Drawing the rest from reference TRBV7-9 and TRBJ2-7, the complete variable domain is DTGVSQNPRHKITKRGQNVTFRCDPISEHNRLYWYRQTLGQGPEFLTYFQNEAQLEKSRLLSDRFSAERPKGSFSTLEIQRTEQGDSAMYLCASSLPPRGGSYEQYFGPGTRLTVT.

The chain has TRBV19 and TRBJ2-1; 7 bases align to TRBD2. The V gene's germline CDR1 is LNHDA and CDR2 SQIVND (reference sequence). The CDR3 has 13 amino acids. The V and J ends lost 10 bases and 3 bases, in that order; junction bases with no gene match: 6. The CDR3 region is CATRSGIYNEQFF. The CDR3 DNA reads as TGTGCCACCCGAAGCGGGATCTACAATGAGCAGTTCTTC.

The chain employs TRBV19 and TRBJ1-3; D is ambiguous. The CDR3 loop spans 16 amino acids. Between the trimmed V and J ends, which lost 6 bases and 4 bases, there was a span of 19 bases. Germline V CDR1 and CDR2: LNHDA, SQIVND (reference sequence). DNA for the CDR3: TGTGCCAGTAGGGGGAGCCTCCATCGTCAAGGAAACACCATATATTTT. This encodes CASRGSLHRQGNTIYF. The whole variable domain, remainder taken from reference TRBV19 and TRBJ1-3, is DGGITQSPKYLFRKEGQNVTLSCEQNLNHDAMYWYRQDPGQGLRLIYYSQIVNDFQKGDIAEGYSVSREKKESFPLTVTSAQKNPTAFYLCASRGSLHRQGNTIYFGEGSWLTVV.

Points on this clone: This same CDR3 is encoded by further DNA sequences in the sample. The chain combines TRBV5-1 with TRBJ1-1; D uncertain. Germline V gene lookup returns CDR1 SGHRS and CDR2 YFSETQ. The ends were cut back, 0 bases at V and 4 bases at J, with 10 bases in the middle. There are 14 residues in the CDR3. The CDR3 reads CASSLAPGGTEAFF. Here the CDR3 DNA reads TGCGCCAGCAGCTTGGCTCCGGGAGGCACTGAAGCTTTCTTT. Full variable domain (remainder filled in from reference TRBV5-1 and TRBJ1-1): KAGVTQTPRYLIKTRGQQVTLSCSPISGHRSVSWYQQTPGQGLQFLFEYFSETQRNKGNFPGRFSGRQFSNSRSEMNVSTLELGDSALYLCASSLAPGGTEAFFGQGTRLTVV.